The 27 T cell receptor beta chains presented below share a single source sample, sequenced in a study of blood T cell repertoires in COVID-19. Libraries were prepared by immunoSEQ multiplex PCR; TCRdb keeps only in-frame clonotypes and omits some of them. The sample holds roughly 70,000 clones, 80% to 90% seen once. Sequencing was performed on peripheral blood. The receptors here all came from a man aged 80 or over with acute or convalescent COVID-19.

The chain has TRBV18 and TRBJ1-1; D is possibly TRBD1 (6 bases). The germline CDR1 and CDR2 sequences are KGHSH and LQKENI. The CDR3 runs 14 residues. Trimming took off 4 bases at V and 5 bases at J, with 14 bases between the two ends. The CDR3 here is CASSLTGKGTEAFF. CDR3 sequence (DNA): TGTGCCAGCTCACTCACAGGGAAGGGAACTGAAGCTTTCTTT. The whole variable domain, remainder taken from reference TRBV18 and TRBJ1-1, is NAGVMQNPRHLVRRRGQEARLRCSPMKGHSHVYWYRQLPEEGLKFMVYLQKENIIDESGMPKERFSAEFPKEGPSILRIQQVVRGDSAAYFCASSLTGKGTEAFFGQGTRLTVV.

This chain links TRBV10-3 with TRBJ2-2, with 9 bases fitting TRBD1. Germline CDR1 ENHRY, CDR2 SYGVKD. This CDR3 has 14 residues. After removal of 6 bases from V and 1 base from J, the junction contained 0 bases not matched to a gene. The CDR3 reads CAIRGQGNTGELFF. In DNA, the CDR3 is TGTGCCATCAGGGGACAGGGGAACACCGGGGAGCTGTTTTTT.

Points on this clone: A junction end diverges from the germline sequence, so it may reflect a read error. This chain connects TRBV2 to TRBJ2-7; the D gene is possibly TRBD2 (6 bases). CDR1 and CDR2 from the germline V gene are SNHLY and FYNNEI. The CDR3 loop spans 13 amino acids. The CDR3 coding sequence is TGTGCCAGCAGTCCGGGAGTCTCCTCCGAGCAGTACTTC. Translating gives CASSPGVSSEQYF.

The chain joins TRBV24-1 to TRBJ2-7; maybe TRBD2 (7 bases). The germline CDR1 and CDR2 sequences are KGHDR and SFDVKD. Deletions cut 4 bases from V and 0 bases from J, with 12 bases between. The CDR3 loop spans 15 amino acids. CDR3 sequence (DNA): TGTGCCACCAGTGAGGGAGGGGGTCTCTCCTACGAGCAGTACTTC. It is translated as CATSEGGGLSYEQYF.

Here the CDR3 DNA reads TGTGCCAGCAGTAGGGGGCGATCGAACACTGAAGCTTTCTTT. It specifies CASSRGRSNTEAFF. This chain connects TRBV11-1 to TRBJ1-1, with 7 positions matching TRBD1. The CDR3 has 14 residues. V lost 6 bases, J lost 1 base, and 5 bases stayed unmatched. Germline-derived CDR1 and CDR2 are SGHAT and FQDESV (reference sequence).

The chain couples TRBV19 to TRBJ2-7, with 10 bases matching TRBD2. This CDR3 has 17 residues. CDR1 and CDR2 (germline): LNHDA, SQIVND (reference sequence). V trimming: 5 bases; J trimming: 8 bases; junction bases outside the gene matches: 18. CDR3 sequence (DNA): TGTGCCAGTAGTCCGTTGGAGCGGGAGGGCCGGGCTGCGCAGCAGTACTTC. It encodes CASSPLEREGRAAQQYF. Looking up the rest from reference TRBV19 and TRBJ2-7 gives the full variable domain: DGGITQSPKYLFRKEGQNVTLSCEQNLNHDAMYWYRQDPGQGLRLIYYSQIVNDFQKGDIAEGYSVSREKKESFPLTVTSAQKNPTAFYLCASSPLEREGRAAQQYFGPGTRLTVT.

This rearrangement joins TRBV2 to TRBJ2-7; D is unclear. Trimming left V 3 bases short and J 4 bases short, with 10 bases between. The CDR3 consists of 13 residues. CDR1 is SNHLY and CDR2 is FYNNEI in the germline V gene. CDR3 residues: CASSDLEPYEQYF. The CDR3 DNA is TGTGCCAGCAGTGACCTCGAGCCATACGAGCAGTACTTC.

V and J are TRBV23-1 and TRBJ1-5, with 7 bases matching TRBD1. TRBV23-1 is sorted into the ORF group, with uncertain function. Germline trimming cut 6 bases from V and 3 bases from J; bases unmatched to any gene: 11. This CDR3 contains 16 residues. In DNA, the CDR3 is TGCGCCAGCAGCCTGACAGGGAGGATAAACAATCAGCCCCAGCATTTT. Translating gives CASSLTGRINNQPQHF.

The CDR3 here is CASQSPSGGVNTEAFF. CDR3 nucleotide sequence: TGTGCCAGTCAGTCTCCGTCCGGGGGGGTGAACACTGAAGCTTTCTTT. V usage is TRBV18 and J usage is TRBJ1-1; the D gene is possibly TRBD1 (5 bases). Per the germline V gene, CDR1 is KGHSH and CDR2 is LQKENI. The CDR3 covers 16 residues. Trimming stripped 9 bases from V and 0 bases from J, with 20 bases between. The complete variable domain, with remaining parts taken from reference TRBV18 and TRBJ1-1, reads NAGVMQNPRHLVRRRGQEARLRCSPMKGHSHVYWYRQLPEEGLKFMVYLQKENIIDESGMPKERFSAEFPKEGPSILRIQQVVRGDSAAYFCASQSPSGGVNTEAFFGQGTRLTVV.

This clone was picked up a small number of times. The chain employs TRBV2 and TRBJ1-6; no clear D. The CDR3 runs to 15 residues. V gave up 6 bases and J gave up 9 bases, with 18 bases separating them. Germline CDR1 is SNHLY and CDR2 is FYNNEI. CDR3 nucleotides: TGTGCCAGCAGCGCTCGGGATAAAGGCGGTTCACCCCTCCACTTT. Translating it yields CASSARDKGGSPLHF.

The chain joins TRBV4-1 to TRBJ2-3, with TRBD2 matching over 14 bases. CDR1 is MGHRA, CDR2 YSYEKL, per germline. The CDR3 is 18 amino acids. Trimming at V came to 5 bases and at J to 0 bases, leaving 7 bases not matched to a gene. CDR3 DNA: TGCGCCAGCAGCTACTCCGGGACTAGCGGGGGTAGCACAGATACGCAGTATTTT. This codes for CASSYSGTSGGSTDTQYF.

This chain joins TRBV29-1 and TRBJ1-4, with TRBD1 matching over 10 bases. V lost 7 bases to trimming and J lost 8 bases; unmatched junction nucleotides: 7. The CDR3 runs to 13 residues. Germline V CDR1 and CDR2: SQVTM, ANQGSEA. The CDR3 spells CSAVTGGGEKLFF. DNA of the CDR3: TGCAGCGCCGTGACAGGGGGCGGGGAAAAACTGTTTTTT. The entire variable domain, with the rest obtained from reference TRBV29-1 and TRBJ1-4, is as follows: SAVISQKPSRDICQRGTSLTIQCQVDSQVTMMFWYRQQPGQSLTLIATANQGSEATYESGFVIDKFPISRPNLTFSTLTVSNMSPEDSSIYLCSAVTGGGEKLFFGSGTQLSVL.

The chain couples TRBV6-5 to TRBJ1-6, with 8 nucleotides matching TRBD1. Losses at the gene ends were 0 bases for V and 10 bases for J; bases not matched to a gene: 5. This CDR3 contains 15 residues. Germline CDR1 and CDR2: MNHEY and SVGAGI. The CDR3 is CASSYSGQAGSPLHF. The CDR3 DNA follows: TGTGCCAGCAGTTACTCGGGACAGGCAGGCTCACCCCTCCACTTT.

At least ten counts were recorded for this clone. This sequence joins TRBV6-5 and TRBJ2-1; 11 bases align to TRBD1. Unmatched junction bases numbered 6, after V lost 8 bases and J lost 6 bases. This CDR3 has 14 amino acids. The germline gives CDR1 MNHEY, CDR2 SVGAGI. The CDR3 DNA reads TGTGCCAGCCTCCGGGACAGGGGGGGCAATGAGCAGTTCTTC. The encoded protein is CASLRDRGGNEQFF.

The rearrangement links TRBV15 to TRBJ1-5; no clear D gene. The CDR3 has 12 amino acids. Germline lookup yields CDR1 LNHNV and CDR2 YYDKDF (reference sequence). Trimming stripped 0 bases from V and 15 bases from J, with 12 bases between. The CDR3 DNA follows: TGTGCCACCAGCAGAGATTGGGCGGGTCGGCATTTT. This sequence encodes CATSRDWAGRHF.

V usage is TRBV30 and J usage is TRBJ1-4; D not resolved. CDR1 is GTSNPN and CDR2 is SVGIG in the germline V gene (reference sequence). V was shortened by 7 bases and J by 8 bases, with 14 bases between the two germline ends. The CDR3 totals 12 residues. Written as DNA, the CDR3 is TGTGCCTTCTCTTTGGCCGGGGAAAAACTGTTTTTT. This encodes CAFSLAGEKLFF.

The chain couples TRBV25-1 to TRBJ1-4; D may be TRBD1 (6 bases). The length of the CDR3 is 15 residues. Trimming pared 1 base from V and 8 bases from J, leaving 14 bases between. Germline CDR1 is MGHDK and CDR2 is SYGVNS. Written as DNA, the CDR3 is TGTGCCAGCAGTGAATCGGGGGGCGTGGGGGAAAAACTGTTTTTT. Protein: CASSESGGVGEKLFF.

The rearrangement uses TRBV5-1 and TRBJ2-2, with D maybe TRBD2 (5 bases). The CDR3 spans 15 residues. V was cut by 2 bases and J by 0 bases, with 8 bases left in between. The germline gives CDR1 SGHRS, CDR2 YFSETQ. The CDR3 loop is CASSLAEANTGELFF. CDR3 DNA sequence: TGCGCCAGCAGCTTAGCGGAGGCGAACACCGGGGAGCTGTTTTTT. The full variable domain, in which reference TRBV5-1 and TRBJ2-2 provide the parts outside the CDR3, is KAGVTQTPRYLIKTRGQQVTLSCSPISGHRSVSWYQQTPGQGLQFLFEYFSETQRNKGNFPGRFSGRQFSNSRSEMNVSTLELGDSALYLCASSLAEANTGELFFGEGSRLTVL.

The rearrangement joins TRBV24-1 to TRBJ1-1; D is ambiguous. Looked up from germline, CDR1 is KGHDR and CDR2 is SFDVKD. This CDR3 contains 13 residues. V shed 4 bases and J shed 3 bases, with 8 bases lying between them. CDR3 nucleotide sequence: TGTGCCACCAGTGAGAGGAGGGACACTGAAGCTTTCTTT. This codes for CATSERRDTEAFF.

J is TRBJ2-2 and V is TRBV14, with 7 bases aligning to TRBD2. The J segment lost 1 base and the V segment lost 3 bases, leaving 2 bases of the junction unmatched. There are 15 residues in the CDR3. Germline lookup yields CDR1 SGHDN and CDR2 FVKESK. CDR3: CASSQVAGNTGELFF. Here the CDR3 DNA reads TGTGCCAGCAGCCAGGTAGCGGGGAACACCGGGGAGCTGTTTTTT.

V usage is TRBV6-5 and J usage is TRBJ1-2, with D perhaps matching TRBD1 (6 bases). The ends were cut back, 6 bases at V and 8 bases at J, with 13 bases in the middle. Germline loops: CDR1 MNHEY, CDR2 SVGAGI. This CDR3 contains 12 residues. The CDR3 DNA follows: TGTGCCAGCAGAACGCTCCAGGGGGGCTACACCTTC. Translation: CASRTLQGGYTF.

Concerning this clone: Other DNA sequences within the sample encode an identical CDR3. The chain recombines TRBV3-1 (or the pseudogene TRBV3-2) with TRBJ1-1; a weak D match, TRBD1 (6 bases). The CDR3 totals 16 residues. Germline CDR1 is LGHDT and CDR2 is YNNKEL (reference sequence). V was shortened by 0 bases and J by 6 bases, with 17 bases between the two germline ends. The CDR3 sequence: CASSQDTGRGLAEAFF. The CDR3 DNA follows: TGTGCCAGCAGCCAAGATACAGGCAGGGGTCTTGCTGAAGCTTTCTTT.

V and J are TRBV15 and TRBJ1-2; D is ambiguous. The CDR3 totals 14 residues. V lost 0 bases, J lost 2 bases, and 7 bases lay in between. In germline, CDR1 is LNHNV, CDR2 YYDKDF (reference sequence). The CDR3 DNA reads as TGTGCCACCAGCAGAGATTTACTAAACTATGGCTACACCTTC. Translated, it gives CATSRDLLNYGYTF.

This chain joins TRBV6-5 and TRBJ2-1, with D tentatively TRBD2 (5 bases). Germline CDR1 MNHEY, CDR2 SVGAGI. This CDR3 region has 14 residues. V dropped 2 bases and J dropped 9 bases, with 14 bases sitting between them. CDR3 sequence: CASSYGRPGVEQFF. CDR3 in DNA: TGTGCCAGCAGTTACGGACGCCCCGGGGTTGAGCAGTTCTTC.

J is TRBJ2-6 and V is TRBV30; D perhaps matches TRBD2 (5 bases). The V and J ends lost 1 base and 2 bases respectively, with 9 bases between them. Germline CDR1 reads GTSNPN; CDR2 reads SVGIG (reference sequence). This CDR3 spans 15 amino acids. CDR3 residues: CAWSGLRAGANVLTF. CDR3 nucleotide sequence: TGTGCCTGGAGTGGTCTGAGGGCTGGGGCCAACGTCCTGACTTTC.

The rearrangement links TRBV7-3 to TRBJ2-2; tentatively, D is TRBD1 (5 bases). Per the germline V gene, CDR1 is SGHTA and CDR2 is FQGTGA. The CDR3 spans 13 residues. V dropped 5 bases and J dropped 3 bases, with 7 bases sitting between them. The CDR3 is CASSAGYTGELFF. CDR3 bases: TGTGCCAGCAGCGCAGGGTACACCGGGGAGCTGTTTTTT.

This clone was detected only once. V usage is TRBV18 and J usage is TRBJ1-1, with 8 bases fitting TRBD1. Germline V lookup: CDR1 KGHSH, CDR2 LQKENI. V shed 3 bases and J 5 bases; nucleotides not matched to a gene: 2. This CDR3 has 13 residues. CDR3 region: CASSPRGPTEAFF. CDR3 in DNA: TGTGCCAGCTCACCCAGGGGGCCTACTGAAGCTTTCTTT.